What follows are 19 T cell receptor beta chains derived from one specimen sequenced in a study of beta chain features in type 1 diabetes. Study-level results: Within each of all four CD4+ subsets, Type 1 diabetes patients had TCRB CDR3s that were moderately but significantly shorter.

Their antigen targets remain unknown. What was sequenced were expressed TCRB transcripts, since all of the isolated RNA had been reverse transcribed. Profiling relied on immunoSEQ multiplex PCR, and the TCRdb table lists in-frame clones only, not all of them. Here the sample spans 150,000 to 200,000 clones, about 10% being singletons. Sequences were obtained from central memory CD4+ T cells from blood. Every receptor here comes from a woman aged 30 to 39 with type 1 diabetes.

This clone turned up a few times. The genes are TRBV11-3 and TRBJ1-1, with D unclear. V shed 1 base and J shed 2 bases, with 8 bases lying between them. Germline V CDR1 and CDR2: SGHNT, YENEEA. This CDR3 has 14 amino acids. CDR3 DNA: TGTGCCAGCAGCTTAGCGGGGTTAAACACTGAAGCTTTCTTT. Encoded protein: CASSLAGLNTEAFF.

This sequence joins TRBV5-1 and TRBJ1-2, with 7 bases identical to TRBD1. The trim removed 0 bases at V and 4 bases at J, leaving 6 bases unmatched. The CDR3 runs 15 residues. Germline values: CDR1 SGHRS, CDR2 YFSETQ. The CDR3 coding sequence is TGCGCCAGCAGCTTGGAGACAGGGCTTTTCTATGGCTACACCTTC. As protein: CASSLETGLFYGYTF.

The chain combines TRBV18 with TRBJ1-1; D is undetermined. CDR3 length: 16 amino acids. CDR1 and CDR2 from the germline V gene are KGHSH and LQKENI. V gave up 0 bases and J gave up 5 bases, with 16 bases separating them. In DNA, the CDR3 is TGTGCCAGCTCACCACCGGGAAGCCCCGGGGATACTGAAGCTTTCTTT. As protein: CASSPPGSPGDTEAFF.

This clone was counted only a few times. The chain carries TRBV29-1 and TRBJ2-7, with 8 bases fitting TRBD1. Trimming removed 4 bases from V and 3 bases from J; junction bases left unmatched: 14. This CDR3 is 16 amino acids long. Germline V gene sequence: CDR1 SQVTM, CDR2 ANQGSEA. The CDR3 region is CSVVPGTGQANYEQYF. CDR3 bases: TGCAGCGTTGTACCAGGGACAGGACAGGCCAACTACGAGCAGTACTTC.

This clone was picked up a small number of times. The rearrangement joins TRBV5-6 to TRBJ2-7, with 9 bases fitting TRBD2. CDR1 is SGHDT, CDR2 YYEEEE, per germline. CDR3 size: 15 residues. With V trimmed by 0 bases and J by 3 bases, 4 bases remained unmatched. The CDR3 loop is CASSLGGRAFYEQYF. CDR3 coding DNA: TGTGCCAGCAGCTTGGGCGGGAGGGCCTTCTACGAGCAGTACTTC.

For this clone: The same CDR3 arises from other DNA sequences in this sample as well. The chain carries TRBV18 and TRBJ2-7, with 11 bases fitting TRBD1. Germline V gene sequence: CDR1 KGHSH, CDR2 LQKENI. CDR3 size: 14 residues. Germline trimming cut 3 bases from V and 5 bases from J; bases unmatched to any gene: 3. The CDR3 loop is CASSPGQGADEQYF. In DNA form, the CDR3 reads TGTGCCAGCTCACCCGGACAGGGGGCCGACGAGCAGTACTTC.

The chain combines TRBV30 with TRBJ1-1; D is perhaps TRBD1 (5 bases). The CDR3 contains 13 residues. Germline V gene data show CDR1 as GTSNPN and CDR2 as SVGIG (reference sequence). The V end lost 3 bases, the J end lost 4 bases, and 12 bases lay between the germline ends. Written as DNA, the CDR3 is TGTGCCTGGAGCTCGGGGGGGGTCACTGAAGCTTTCTTT. Its protein is CAWSSGGVTEAFF.

This clone was picked up a small number of times. This rearrangement joins TRBV4-2 to TRBJ2-2; 11 positions agree with TRBD2. The CDR3 runs 19 residues. Per germline, CDR1 LGHNA and CDR2 YNFKEQ. V shed 4 bases and J 7 bases; nucleotides not matched to a gene: 17. CDR3: CASSLAALAGGPGSGELFF. For the CDR3, the DNA is TGTGCCAGCAGCCTTGCTGCCCTAGCGGGAGGTCCAGGCAGCGGGGAGCTGTTTTTT.

The chain links TRBV6-1 to TRBJ2-5; weak D call: TRBD1 (5 bases). The CDR3 is 11 amino acids. Trimming removed 4 bases from V and 10 bases from J, with 10 bases in between. The germline CDR1 and CDR2 sequences are MNHNS and SASEGT. The CDR3 protein is CASSGGRGQYF. In DNA, the CDR3 is TGTGCCAGCAGTGGGGGTAGGGGCCAGTACTTC.

The rearrangement joins TRBV5-4 to TRBJ1-1; no reliable D call. V was shortened by 3 bases and J by 8 bases, with 11 bases between the two germline ends. CDR1 and CDR2 (germline): SGHNT, YYREEE (reference sequence). This CDR3 comprises 12 residues. CDR3 sequence reads: CASSSSRGEAFF. CDR3 sequence (DNA): TGTGCCAGCAGCTCCAGCCGCGGGGAAGCTTTCTTT.

This clone has a handful of counts. The chain employs TRBV5-1 and TRBJ2-1, with D maybe TRBD1 (5 bases). The CDR3 consists of 16 residues. Germline V CDR1 and CDR2: SGHRS, YFSETQ. The V gene lost 3 bases and the J gene lost 0 bases, with 13 bases spanning the gap. The CDR3 bases are TGCGCCAGCAGCTGGGGCCCGATGAGCTCCTACAATGAGCAGTTCTTC. Its translation is CASSWGPMSSYNEQFF.

J is TRBJ2-5 and V is TRBV30; possibly TRBD1 for D (6 bases). Germline V gene sequence: CDR1 GTSNPN, CDR2 SVGIG (reference sequence). V was trimmed by 4 bases and J by 0 bases, leaving 9 bases between them. The CDR3 is 13 amino acids. The CDR3 region has the DNA TGTGCCTGGACAGGGGAGAACCAAGAGACCCAGTACTTC. Translation: CAWTGENQETQYF.

This clone was counted a few times. The chain combines TRBV19 with TRBJ1-1; TRBD1 might be the D (6 bases). CDR3 size: 15 residues. Germline V gene sequence: CDR1 LNHDA, CDR2 SQIVND (reference sequence). The germline V and J ends were trimmed by 7 bases and 10 bases, with 25 bases remaining between them. The CDR3 reads CASKPADRTVVGAFF. The CDR3, as DNA: TGTGCCAGTAAACCCGCGGACAGAACGGTGGTAGGAGCTTTCTTT.

The sample holds many counts of this clone. The chain carries TRBV7-9 and TRBJ2-4; TRBD2 might be the D (6 bases). The CDR3 length is 13 residues. V dropped 3 bases and J dropped 7 bases, with 10 bases sitting between them. Germline V gives CDR1 SEHNR, CDR2 FQNEAQ (reference sequence). In nucleotides, the CDR3 is TGTGCCAGCAGCTTGTGGGGGGAGAACATTCAGTACTTC. It encodes CASSLWGENIQYF.

This clone was observed a few times. The gene calls are TRBV5-1 and TRBJ2-5, with TRBD1 matching over 10 bases. Germline lookup yields CDR1 SGHRS and CDR2 YFSETQ. Germline trimming cut 4 bases from V and 5 bases from J; bases unmatched to any gene: 8. The CDR3 runs 15 residues. This chain's CDR3 is CASSQDPGQGETQYF. The CDR3 nucleotides read TGCGCCAGCAGCCAAGACCCGGGACAGGGGGAGACCCAGTACTTC.

The chain recombines TRBV28 with TRBJ1-1; 8 bases are shared with TRBD1. Trimming took 4 bases from V and 4 from J; bases not matched to a gene: 8. Germline V gene lookup returns CDR1 MDHEN and CDR2 SYDVKM. This CDR3 region has 15 residues. The CDR3 is CASSSPSDRGTEAFF. The DNA of the CDR3 is TGTGCCAGCAGTTCTCCCTCTGACAGGGGCACTGAAGCTTTCTTT. Together with reference TRBV28 and TRBJ1-1, the CDR3 gives the full variable domain: DVKVTQSSRYLVKRTGEKVFLECVQDMDHENMFWYRQDPGLGLRLIYFSYDVKMKEKGDIPEGYSVSREKKERFSLILESASTNQTSMYLCASSSPSDRGTEAFFGQGTRLTVV.

The V and J genes are TRBV7-9 and TRBJ1-4, with TRBD1 matching over 8 bases. J lost 4 bases, V lost 3 bases, and 1 base had no gene match. The germline CDR1 and CDR2 sequences are SEHNR and FQNEAQ (reference sequence). The CDR3 consists of 14 residues. CDR3 sequence reads: CASSFGQGNEKLFF. The CDR3 bases are TGTGCCAGCAGCTTCGGACAGGGTAATGAAAAACTGTTTTTT.

This clone was counted between two and nine times. The chain couples TRBV5-6 to TRBJ2-1; the match to TRBD2 covers 11 bases. Germline lookup yields CDR1 SGHDT and CDR2 YYEEEE. Trimming took 2 bases from V and 9 from J; bases not matched to a gene: 7. The CDR3 loop spans 15 amino acids. The CDR3 spells CASSLELAGVSEQFF. The CDR3 DNA sequence: TGTGCCAGCAGCTTAGAACTAGCGGGAGTCAGTGAGCAGTTCTTC.

The V and J genes are TRBV7-8 and TRBJ2-5; D gene unclear. The ends were cut back, 4 bases at V and 5 bases at J, with 20 bases in the middle. The CDR3 totals 16 residues. The germline gives CDR1 SGHVS, CDR2 FQNEAQ. CDR3 protein: CASSSDGQLGTETQYF. CDR3 coding DNA: TGTGCCAGCAGCTCAGACGGCCAATTGGGCACGGAGACCCAGTACTTC.